The entry below gives a single TCR beta chain sequence along with its context. The second PCR ran roughly 7 to 12 cycles with a sample-barcoded 5' primer and J-beta primers. TCRdb processed the 5' RACE reads anew with MiXCR; each CDR3 protein has one entry. The sample records roughly 1.5 million distinct CDR3 sequences, 35% to 45% being singletons. This sample is drawn from a study of blood T cells in healthy people across ages. The CDR3 is 14 amino acids. V was pared by 6 bases and J by 4 bases, with 15 bases between. V and J are TRBV12-3 or TRBV12-4 and TRBJ1-2, with D unclear. The sequence was collected from a woman under 30 in good health. Material: blood. CDR3 sequence: CASRPAGGGYGYTF. CDR3 nucleotide sequence: TGTGCCAGCAGACCTGCGGGAGGTGGCTATGGCTACACCTTC.